This T cell receptor beta chain was profiled in a study of regulatory T cells in long-lasting Graves disease. Per germline, CDR1 SGHVS and CDR2 FQNEAQ. V dropped 1 base and J dropped 1 base, with 12 bases sitting between them. The CDR3 has 16 residues. With respect to this clonotype: Its antigen is currently unknown.

Time point given: newly diagnosed GD, antithyroid drugs for less than 3 months. The authors made the TCR library using RNA they extracted from PBMCs. Findings of the study overall: For persistent Graves' patients, TCR diversity was lower than for newly diagnosed ones.

CDR3-region Arm-PCR and iRepertoire HTBI primers produced the TCR beta libraries. TCRdb re-called the multiplex PCR reads with MiXCR, one entry per CDR3 protein. This repertoire shows 350,000 to 500,000 distinct CDR3 sequences, about 15% found once; its top ten account for roughly 15%. The same data also went into a second study, on T cells in Graves' hyperthyroidism and ophthalmopathy.

This receptor was identified in a woman aged 50 to 60 with Graves disease. This specimen consisted of peripheral blood mononuclear cells (PBMCs), obtained at new diagnosis, from a patient treated with antithyroid drugs. The chain recombines TRBV7-8 with TRBJ2-3; possible D gene TRBD2, 7 bases. The CDR3: CASSLGGGGGTDTQYF. In DNA form, the CDR3 reads TGTGCCAGCAGCTTAGGGGGGGGGGGCGGCACAGATACGCAGTATTTT.